The rows below give T cell receptor beta chains drawn from one sample of a study of Graves' ophthalmopathy and Graves' hyperthyroidism. TCRdb independently ran MiXCR on the multiplex PCR reads; one entry per CDR3 protein. The table records fewer than 400,000 distinct CDR3 sequences, approximately 16% of them present only once. The specimen was peripheral blood. The source of these receptors is a woman in her late teens or twenties with Graves' ophthalmopathy. CDR3s include the opening cysteine and the closing phenylalanine or tryptophan. The D gene is left open where the match is weak. Some rows have no size entry. The others give once, few or many, or a class for an expanded clone.

clone_size	d_call	v_call	j_call	cdr3_aa	cdr3_nt
many	-	TRBV28	TRBJ2-4	CASSLYVYLAKNIQYF	TGTGCCAGCAGTTTATATGTTTATCTAGCCAAAAACATTCAGTACTTC
many	TRBD2	TRBV27	TRBJ2-7	CASSFSLAGVQAYEQYF	TGTGCCAGCAGTTTTAGTCTAGCGGGGGTACAAGCCTACGAGCAGTACTTC
-	TRBD2	TRBV6-1	TRBJ2-7	CASRGTSGTSSYEQYF	TGTGCCAGCAGGGGGACTAGCGGGACGAGCTCCTACGAGCAGTACTTC
many	-	TRBV11-2	TRBJ2-7	CASSLAQRYHEQYF	TGTGCCAGCAGCTTAGCCCAGAGGTACCACGAGCAGTACTTC
-	-	TRBV6-1	TRBJ1-2	CASSAQGVSYGYTF	TGTGCCAGCAGCGCCCAGGGTGTGAGCTATGGCTACACCTTC
many	-	TRBV7-2	TRBJ2-2	CASSLLGPNPGELFF	TGTGCCAGCAGCTTACTAGGACCCAACCCCGGGGAGCTGTTTTTT
many	-	TRBV10-3	TRBJ1-1	CAINRRQGGLNTEAFF	TGTGCCATCAATAGGCGTCAGGGCGGTTTGAACACTGAAGCTTTCTTT
many	TRBD1	TRBV19	TRBJ2-7	CASKITPGQGWAYEQYF	TGTGCCAGTAAGATTACACCGGGACAGGGATGGGCCTACGAGCAGTACTTC
few	TRBD2	TRBV7-8	TRBJ2-7	CASSPSGTSGRPSYEQYF	TGTGCCAGCAGCCCCTCCGGGACTAGCGGGAGGCCCTCCTACGAGCAGTACTTC
many	-	TRBV6-2/TRBV6-3	TRBJ2-7	CASSYTVTLSTTEQYF	TGTGCCAGCAGTTATACCGTGACGCTATCAACCACCGAGCAGTACTTC
many	-	TRBV28	TRBJ2-7	CASIYGGGDRPYEQYF	TGTGCCAGCATTTACGGGGGAGGGGACAGACCCTACGAGCAGTACTTC
many	TRBD1	TRBV28	TRBJ2-4	CASSPRGLKGAENIQYF	TGTGCCAGCAGCCCCCGTGGCTTAAAGGGGGCGGAGAACATTCAGTACTTC
many	-	TRBV6-2/TRBV6-3	TRBJ2-2	CASSYGQLDTGELFF	TGTGCCAGCAGTTACGGCCAGTTGGACACCGGGGAGCTGTTTTTT
many	-	TRBV9	TRBJ2-6	CASSVGIISGANVLTF	TGTGCCAGCAGCGTAGGAATTATCTCTGGGGCCAACGTCCTGACTTTC
many	TRBD2	TRBV20-1	TRBJ2-7	CSARDGLADYEQYF	TGCAGTGCTAGAGATGGTCTAGCGGACTACGAGCAGTACTTC
-	-	TRBV28	TRBJ2-5	CASEDAGTETQYF	TGTGCCAGCGAGGATGCGGGGACGGAGACCCAGTACTTC
many	-	TRBV6-1	TRBJ1-2	CASRADLNYGYTF	TGTGCCAGCAGAGCAGACTTAAACTATGGCTACACCTTC
many	TRBD1	TRBV19	TRBJ1-6	CASVGQPNSPLHF	TGTGCCAGCGTGGGACAGCCAAATTCACCCCTCCACTTT
many	-	TRBV6-2/TRBV6-3	TRBJ1-1	CASSYRGRVTEAFF	TGTGCCAGCAGTTACAGGGGACGGGTCACTGAAGCTTTCTTT
-	-	TRBV12-3/TRBV12-4	TRBJ2-7	CASTRDWPNTYEQYF	TGTGCCAGCACCAGGGACTGGCCCAACACCTACGAGCAGTACTTC
many	TRBD2	TRBV28	TRBJ2-2	CASNLPGLADTGELFF	TGTGCCAGCAACCTCCCGGGACTAGCGGACACCGGGGAGCTGTTTTTT
many	-	TRBV6-2/TRBV6-3	TRBJ1-2	CASSYSSPGDLANYGYTF	TGTGCCAGCAGTTACTCTTCGCCAGGGGACCTAGCTAACTATGGCTACACCTTC
many	TRBD1	TRBV30	TRBJ1-6	CAWTRDSNSPLHF	TGTGCCTGGACTCGGGACAGTAATTCACCCCTCCACTTT
many	-	TRBV6-4	TRBJ2-7	CASSGGQTYEQYF	TGTGCCAGCAGTGGGGGACAAACCTACGAGCAGTACTTC
many	-	TRBV4-3	TRBJ2-7	CASSQDRASPSEQYF	TGCGCCAGCAGCCAAGATAGGGCGTCCCCTAGCGAGCAGTACTTC
-	-	TRBV28	TRBJ1-1	CASSLPPGTEAFF	TGTGCCAGCAGTCTCCCCCCGGGCACTGAAGCTTTCTTT
many	TRBD1	TRBV28	TRBJ2-2	CASSLKVDRAGELFF	TGTGCCAGCAGTTTAAAGGTGGACAGGGCGGGGGAGCTGTTTTTT
many	-	TRBV6-1	TRBJ1-1	CASDRLQAATEAFF	TGTGCCAGCGACAGACTCCAGGCCGCCACTGAAGCTTTCTTT